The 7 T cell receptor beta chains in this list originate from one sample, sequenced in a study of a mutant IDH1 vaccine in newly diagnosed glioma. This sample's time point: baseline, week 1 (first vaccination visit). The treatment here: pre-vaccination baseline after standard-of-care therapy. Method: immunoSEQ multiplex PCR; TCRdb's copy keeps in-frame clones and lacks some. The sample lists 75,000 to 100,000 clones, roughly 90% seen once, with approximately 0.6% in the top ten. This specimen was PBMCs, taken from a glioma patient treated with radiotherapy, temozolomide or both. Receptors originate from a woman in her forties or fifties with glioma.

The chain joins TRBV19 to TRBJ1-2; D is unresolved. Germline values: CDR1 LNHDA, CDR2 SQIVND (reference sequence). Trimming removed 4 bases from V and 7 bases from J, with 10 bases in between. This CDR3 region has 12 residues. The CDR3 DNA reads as TGTGCCAGTAGTACCACCCTCGGTGGCTACACCTTC. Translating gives CASSTTLGGYTF.

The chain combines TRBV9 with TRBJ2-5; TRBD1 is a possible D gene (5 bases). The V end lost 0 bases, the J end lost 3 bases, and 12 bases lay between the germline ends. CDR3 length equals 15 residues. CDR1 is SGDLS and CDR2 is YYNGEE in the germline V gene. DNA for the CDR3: TGTGCCAGCAGCGTAGCAGGTCAGGGTAAAGAGACCCAGTACTTC. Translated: CASSVAGQGKETQYF. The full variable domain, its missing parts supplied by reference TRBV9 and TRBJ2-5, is DSGVTQTPKHLITATGQRVTLRCSPRSGDLSVYWYQQSLDQGLQFLIQYYNGEERAKGNILERFSAQQFPDLHSELNLSSLELGDSALYFCASSVAGQGKETQYFGPGTRLLVL.

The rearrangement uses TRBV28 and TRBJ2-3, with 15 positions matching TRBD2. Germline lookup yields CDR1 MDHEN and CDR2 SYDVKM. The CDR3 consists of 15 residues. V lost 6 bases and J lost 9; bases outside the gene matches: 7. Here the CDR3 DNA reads TGTGCCAGCAGCTCCTGGACTAGCGGGAGGGAAACGCAGTATTTT. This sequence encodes CASSSWTSGRETQYF.

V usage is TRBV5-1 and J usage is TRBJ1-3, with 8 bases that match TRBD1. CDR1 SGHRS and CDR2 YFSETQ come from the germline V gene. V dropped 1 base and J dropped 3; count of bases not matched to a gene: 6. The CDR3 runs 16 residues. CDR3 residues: CASSLRTGLYGNTIYF. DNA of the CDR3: TGCGCCAGCAGCTTGAGGACAGGGCTATATGGAAACACCATATATTTT.

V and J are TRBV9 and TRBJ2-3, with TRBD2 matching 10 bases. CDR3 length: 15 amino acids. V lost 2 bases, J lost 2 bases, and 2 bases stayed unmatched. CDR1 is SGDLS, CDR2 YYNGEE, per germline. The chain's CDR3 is CASSVGLANTDTQYF. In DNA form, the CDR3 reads TGTGCCAGCAGCGTGGGACTAGCGAACACAGATACGCAGTATTTT.

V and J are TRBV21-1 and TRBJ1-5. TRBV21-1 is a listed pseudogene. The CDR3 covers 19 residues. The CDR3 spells CASSKVGVSSGVGNQPQHF. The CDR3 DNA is TGTGCCAGCAGCAAAGTGGGTGTGAGTTCGGGGGTCGGTAATCAGCCCCAGCATTTT.

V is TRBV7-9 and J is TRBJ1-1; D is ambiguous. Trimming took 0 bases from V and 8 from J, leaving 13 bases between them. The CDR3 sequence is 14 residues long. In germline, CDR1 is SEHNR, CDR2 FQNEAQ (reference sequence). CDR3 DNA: TGTGCCAGCAGCTTAGCGTTAGGAGGGCCCGAAGCTTTCTTT. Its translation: CASSLALGGPEAFF.